A single sample is the source of the 25 T cell receptor beta chains below, sequenced in a study of radiation and T cells in renal cell carcinoma. Time point in this sample: blood 4 weeks post-SBRT, at nephrectomy. Treatment described: 15 Gy SBRT to primary tumor, nephrectomy 4 weeks later. The table came from immunoSEQ multiplex PCR; TCRdb's copy has only in-frame clones and leaves some out. The sample yields tens of thousands of clones, around four fifths seen once. The specimen was blood, collected from a patient whose treatment included radiotherapy and nephrectomy. The receptors were sampled from a man in his fifties with renal cell carcinoma.

V is TRBV7-9 and J is TRBJ2-5; TRBD2 matches at 12 bases. Germline lookup yields CDR1 SEHNR and CDR2 FQNEAQ (reference sequence). V lost 1 base to trimming and J lost 4 bases; unmatched junction nucleotides: 4. This CDR3 comprises 16 residues. The CDR3: CASSLGLAGEPETQYF. The CDR3 DNA reads as TGTGCCAGCAGCTTAGGACTAGCGGGGGAGCCAGAGACCCAGTACTTC.

V gene TRBV29-1 combines with J gene TRBJ2-2; 11 bases align to TRBD2. Germline V gene lookup returns CDR1 SQVTM and CDR2 ANQGSEA. Unmatched junction bases numbered 5, after V lost 4 bases and J lost 4 bases. This CDR3 contains 15 residues. The CDR3 region is CSVGRLAGTTGELFF. The CDR3 nucleotides read TGCAGCGTTGGAAGACTAGCGGGGACCACCGGGGAGCTGTTTTTT.

The V call is TRBV6-5, the J call TRBJ2-5; D unresolved. CDR3 length equals 13 residues. CDR1 is MNHEY and CDR2 is SVGAGI in the germline V gene. Trimming took off 2 bases at V and 4 bases at J, with 8 bases between the two ends. CDR3 in DNA: TGTGCCAGCAGTTACGTCTTGGTAGAGACCCAGTACTTC. Amino acids: CASSYVLVETQYF.

This clone came up once. The chain couples TRBV27 to TRBJ2-6; D is perhaps TRBD2 (5 bases). Germline V gene lookup returns CDR1 MNHEY and CDR2 SMNVEV (reference sequence). The CDR3 runs to 14 residues. V shed 6 bases and J shed 12 bases, with 18 bases lying between them. The CDR3 DNA follows: TGTGCCAGCAGCCCCCTCGGGGTGCCTGGCGTCCTGACTTTC. Amino acid sequence: CASSPLGVPGVLTF. Full variable domain (outside the CDR3, taken from reference TRBV27 and TRBJ2-6): EAQVTQNPRYLITVTGKKLTVTCSQNMNHEYMSWYRQDPGLGLRQIYYSMNVEVTDKGDVPEGYKVSRKEKRNFPLILESPSPNQTSLYFCASSPLGVPGVLTFGAGSRLTVL.

The chain has TRBV30 and TRBJ1-2; 10 bases are shared with TRBD1. Looked up from germline, CDR1 is GTSNPN and CDR2 is SVGIG (reference sequence). The V gene end was trimmed by 8 bases and the J gene end by 4 bases; junction bases not matched to a gene: 10. This CDR3 is 14 amino acids long. CDR3 bases: TGTGCCGCAGCGGACCGGGACAGGGGCTATGGCTACACCTTC. Translation: CAAADRDRGYGYTF.

The chain links TRBV18 to TRBJ2-1, with 10 bases identical to TRBD2. V gave up 3 bases and J gave up 6 bases; unmatched junction bases: 8. This CDR3 has 16 amino acids. The germline gives CDR1 KGHSH, CDR2 LQKENI. Here the CDR3 DNA reads TGTGCCAGCTCACCTAGCCTAGCGGGGGCTACCAATGAGCAGTTCTTC. Its translation: CASSPSLAGATNEQFF.

The chain has TRBV5-5 and TRBJ2-7; 9 bases match TRBD2. Germline-derived CDR1 and CDR2 are SGHKS and YYEKEE (reference sequence). This CDR3 has 15 amino acids. Losses at the gene ends were 4 bases for V and 0 bases for J; bases not matched to a gene: 5. CDR3 sequence (DNA): TGTGCCAGCAGCGGCCGACTAGCGGCCTCCTACGAGCAGTACTTC. It is translated as CASSGRLAASYEQYF.

The rearrangement links TRBV19 to TRBJ2-5, with D maybe TRBD2 (6 bases). This CDR3 comprises 14 residues. Trimming pared 5 bases from V and 5 bases from J, leaving 15 bases between. Germline CDR1 reads LNHDA; CDR2 reads SQIVND (reference sequence). Written as DNA, the CDR3 is TGTGCCAGTAGTGGGAACGGGCTAGCGGAGACCCAGTACTTC. Its protein is CASSGNGLAETQYF.

This clone was counted once. The CDR3 bases are TGTGCCAGCAGTGACCAGCGGGGGGGCGCAGATACGCAGTATTTT. Protein product: CASSDQRGGADTQYF. The genes are TRBV6-4 and TRBJ2-3; 10 bases match TRBD2. The CDR3 is 15 amino acids. Germline trimming cut 2 bases from V and 4 bases from J; bases unmatched to any gene: 3. Per germline, CDR1 MRHNA and CDR2 SNTAGT.

The V gene is TRBV28, the J gene TRBJ2-7; unclear D gene. Germline V gene lookup returns CDR1 MDHEN and CDR2 SYDVKM. Between the trimmed V and J ends, which lost 5 bases and 4 bases, there was a span of 24 bases. CDR3 length: 17 residues. The CDR3 DNA follows: TGTGCCAGCAGTCCCCGGCTGGGTCAGGCTCTTTTTTACGAGCAGTACTTC. It yields the protein CASSPRLGQALFYEQYF.

This clone came up once. The rearrangement joins TRBV27 to TRBJ2-7; TRBD2 aligns across 12 bases. The germline gives CDR1 MNHEY, CDR2 SMNVEV (reference sequence). Germline trimming cut 7 bases from V and 4 bases from J; bases unmatched to any gene: 2. The CDR3 length is 13 residues. The CDR3 DNA sequence: TGTGCCAGCATGACTAGCGGGAGTTACGAGCAGTACTTC. Translation gives CASMTSGSYEQYF.

The rearrangement links TRBV2 to TRBJ1-5; a weak D match, TRBD1 (5 bases). The V gene's germline CDR1 is SNHLY and CDR2 FYNNEI. The length of the CDR3 is 13 residues. Trimming took off 6 bases at V and 3 bases at J, with 9 bases between the two ends. The CDR3 spells CASRRGVNQPQHF. The CDR3 nucleotides are TGTGCCAGCAGGAGGGGAGTCAATCAGCCCCAGCATTTT.

The rearrangement uses TRBV7-8 and TRBJ1-3; the D gene is possibly TRBD1 (6 bases). The CDR3 totals 16 residues. Between the trimmed V and J ends, which lost 4 bases and 4 bases, there was a span of 17 bases. Germline V gene data show CDR1 as SGHVS and CDR2 as FQNEAQ. The CDR3 sequence: CASSSSRGRNGNTIYF. CDR3 DNA sequence: TGTGCCAGCAGCTCGAGCAGGGGAAGGAACGGAAACACCATATATTTT.

The chain combines TRBV10-3 with TRBJ2-7; D unclear. The V and J ends lost 0 bases and 1 base respectively, with 1 base between them. Germline values: CDR1 ENHRY, CDR2 SYGVKD. This CDR3 is 12 amino acids long. The CDR3 DNA reads TGTGCCATCAGTGAGTCTTCCTACGAGCAGTACTTC. This encodes CAISESSYEQYF.

V gene TRBV30 combines with J gene TRBJ2-7; D possibly corresponds to TRBD1 (7 bases). This CDR3 is 15 amino acids long. Trimming removed 2 bases from V and 3 bases from J, with 17 bases in between. In germline, CDR1 is GTSNPN, CDR2 SVGIG (reference sequence). The CDR3 DNA reads TGTGCCTGGAGTAGGGGGGACAGAACCATCTACGAGCAGTACTTC. The encoded protein is CAWSRGDRTIYEQYF.

As concerns this clone: An end of the junction differs from the germline gene, which may be a read error. This sequence joins TRBV28 and TRBJ2-1; D might be TRBD1 or TRBD2, each matching 5 bases. The V gene's germline CDR1 is MDHEN and CDR2 SYDVKM. The CDR3 totals 12 residues. The CDR3 nucleotides read TGTGCCAGCAGGCTGAACTGGGACGGACTCATCTTC. Translated: CASRLNWDGLIF.

This chain connects TRBV28 to TRBJ2-1, with TRBD2 matching over 8 bases. Losses at the gene ends were 9 bases for V and 4 bases for J; bases not matched to a gene: 11. The CDR3 loop spans 15 amino acids. Germline CDR1 is MDHEN and CDR2 is SYDVKM. In DNA form, the CDR3 reads TGTGCCAGTGAGAAACCGGGACTAGGTTACAATGAGCAGTTCTTC. Its translation is CASEKPGLGYNEQFF.

This clone was detected only once. The V call is TRBV4-2, the J call TRBJ2-2; D possibly corresponds to TRBD1 (5 bases). The CDR3 runs to 17 residues. The germline V gene encodes CDR1 LGHNA and CDR2 YNFKEQ. V lost 5 bases to trimming and J lost 8 bases, with 24 bases between them. The CDR3 region has the DNA TGTGCCAGCAGCGGAGTTCCTCCCAGGGAAGTTTGGGGGGAGCTGTTTTTT. The encoded protein is CASSGVPPREVWGELFF.

The CDR3 sequence: CASSPLGGYPGNTIYF. The CDR3 nucleotides are TGTGCCAGCAGCCCCCTCGGGGGCTATCCTGGAAACACCATATATTTT. V gene TRBV7-9 combines with J gene TRBJ1-3, with D possibly matching TRBD1 (6 bases). V lost 5 bases and J 2 bases, leaving 16 bases between the germline ends. The CDR3 contains 16 residues. Per the germline V gene, CDR1 is SEHNR and CDR2 is FQNEAQ (reference sequence).

This clone was counted once. At the DNA level, this CDR3 is encoded by other sequences in the same sample as well. This rearrangement joins TRBV15 to TRBJ1-2, with D perhaps TRBD1 (5 bases). In germline, CDR1 is LNHNV, CDR2 YYDKDF (reference sequence). The CDR3 runs to 20 residues. V lost 0 bases and J 4 bases, leaving 27 bases between the germline ends. Written as DNA, the CDR3 is TGTGCCACCAGCAGAGATGTAAGGGGAGCCGGAGACATCGGAAGCTATGGCTACACCTTC. Protein product: CATSRDVRGAGDIGSYGYTF. The variable domain in full, with the rest retrieved from reference TRBV15 and TRBJ1-2, is DAMVIQNPRYQVTQFGKPVTLSCSQTLNHNVMYWYQQKSSQAPKLLFHYYDKDFNNEADTPDNFQSRRPNTSFCFLDIRSPGLGDTAMYLCATSRDVRGAGDIGSYGYTFGSGTRLTVV.

The CDR3 reads CASSLYRGSGADEQYF. The CDR3 region has the DNA TGTGCCAGCAGCTTATATCGGGGGTCGGGGGCAGACGAGCAGTACTTC. The chain uses TRBV5-4 and TRBJ2-7; D assignment may be TRBD1 or TRBD2 (6 bases each). Germline V gene sequence: CDR1 SGHNT, CDR2 YYREEE (reference sequence). This CDR3 is 16 amino acids long. V lost 2 bases and J lost 5, with 20 bases in between.

In its sample, this clone was seen once. At one end, the junction sequence differs from germline, possibly due to a read error. The chain carries TRBV6-1 and TRBJ2-7; 7 positions match TRBD1. The germline V gene has CDR1 MNHNS and CDR2 SASEGT. The CDR3 covers 12 residues. The CDR3 protein is CGGGQAGYEQYF. The CDR3 bases are TGCGGCGGAGGACAGGCTGGATACGAGCAGTACTTC.

The chain recombines TRBV6-6 with TRBJ1-5, with D possibly matching TRBD1 (5 bases). Trimming left V 10 bases short and J 0 bases short, with 19 bases between. The CDR3 is made up of 16 amino acids. The V gene's germline CDR1 is MNHNY and CDR2 SVGAGI (reference sequence). CDR3 bases: TGTGCCACCGCCGCCAACAGGTTTTATAGCAATCAGCCCCAGCATTTT. Its translation: CATAANRFYSNQPQHF.

The rearrangement links TRBV4-2 to TRBJ1-2; a possible D gene is TRBD1 (6 bases). The CDR3 loop spans 17 amino acids. The germline gives CDR1 LGHNA, CDR2 YNFKEQ. Trimming removed 2 bases at V and 3 bases at J, with 19 bases between. Written as DNA, the CDR3 is TGTGCCAGCAGCCAAACCACTGGGGGGGCGAGGTACTATGGCTACACCTTC. Translation gives CASSQTTGGARYYGYTF.

The chain couples TRBV7-9 to TRBJ2-2; D is unresolved. The CDR3 is 11 residues long. Trimming removed 8 bases at V and 5 bases at J, with 6 bases between. Looked up from germline, CDR1 is SEHNR and CDR2 is FQNEAQ (reference sequence). The CDR3 region has the DNA TGTGCCAGCGGCATAACCGGGGAGCTGTTTTTT. It is translated as CASGITGELFF.